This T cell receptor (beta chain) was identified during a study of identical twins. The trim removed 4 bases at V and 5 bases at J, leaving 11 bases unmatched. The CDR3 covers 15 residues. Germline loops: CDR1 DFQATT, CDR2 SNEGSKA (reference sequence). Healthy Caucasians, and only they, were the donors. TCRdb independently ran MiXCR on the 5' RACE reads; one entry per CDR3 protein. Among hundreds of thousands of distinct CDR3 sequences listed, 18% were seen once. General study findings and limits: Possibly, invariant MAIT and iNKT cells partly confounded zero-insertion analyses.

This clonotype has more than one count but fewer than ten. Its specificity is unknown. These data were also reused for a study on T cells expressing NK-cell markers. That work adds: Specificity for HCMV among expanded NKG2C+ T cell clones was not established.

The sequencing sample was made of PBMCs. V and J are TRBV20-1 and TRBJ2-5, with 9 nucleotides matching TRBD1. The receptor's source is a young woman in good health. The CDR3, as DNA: TGCAGTGCTACCTTAAACAGGGGGCTGGGGGAGACCCAGTACTTC. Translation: CSATLNRGLGETQYF.